This T cell receptor (beta chain) was observed in a study of T cells expressing NK-cell markers. Study results and limitations: HCMV specificity was not established for the expanded NKG2C+ T cell clones. About six donors carried dominant NKG2C+ clonotypes that made up roughly 1.0-7.0% of their CD8+ T cells.

The CDR3 has 13 amino acids. Per germline, CDR1 DFQATT and CDR2 SNEGSKA (reference sequence). Reanalyzing the 5' RACE reads, TCRdb keeps one entry per CDR3 protein, without DNA. This specimen shows under 200,000 distinct CDR3 sequences; the ten leading clones hold under 20%. To note about this clonotype: Its specificity is not known.

The source is a woman between 18 and 70 years old in good health. The sequencing input was blood T cells: a sorted CD56 or NKG2C T cell subset, CD4+ or CD8+ T cells, or bulk PBMC T cells (not recorded which). This chain connects TRBV20-1 to TRBJ1-4. CDR3 in amino acids: CSARDGGVEKLFF.